The entry below describes one TCR beta chain. This record belongs to a study of OX40 agonist ivuxolimab in advanced cancers. Study-wide context: A mean age of about 56 years, range about 20 to 79, was recorded, and roughly 80% were male.

TCRdb's copy holds only in-frame clones and misses some; the assay was immunoSEQ multiplex PCR. The sample lists about 83,000 clones, approximately 90% occurring once. The input for sequencing was CD4+ or CD8+ T cells sorted from blood, taken in a trial of the OX40 agonist ivuxolimab. The TCR sequence derives from an adult with an advanced solid tumor such as melanoma, head and neck, liver or kidney cancer.

This CDR3 reads CASSRGQGQETQYF. CDR3 nucleotides: TGTGCCAGCAGTCGTGGACAGGGCCAAGAGACCCAGTACTTC. V gene TRBV7-9 combines with J gene TRBJ2-5; TRBD1 aligns across 8 bases. From germline, CDR1 is SEHNR and CDR2 FQNEAQ (reference sequence). Trimming removed 6 bases from V and 1 base from J; junction bases left unmatched: 4. CDR3 size: 14 residues.